This record looks at one T cell receptor beta chain sequence and its context. In the original workflow: By means of reference gene primer amplification, nucleated cell counts were estimated. Produced via immunoSEQ multiplex PCR; TCRdb's table is partial and in-frame only. For V, J and clone size, that table is used; D and trimming come from the DNA. The sample yields just over 150,000 clones, roughly nine tenths seen once. These data belong to a study of blood T cell repertoires in COVID-19. Study context: COVID-19 samples, acute and convalescent, were from the United States, Italy and Spain. From T cells, B-cell-depleted T cells, or PBMCs came the material, which was cDNA or gDNA.

The sequenced sample consisted of peripheral blood. This clonotype was obtained from a woman in her thirties or forties with acute or convalescent COVID-19.

The CDR3 loop is CASSLAGTGEKEQYF. DNA of the CDR3: TGCGCCAGCAGCTTGGCCGGGACAGGGGAGAAGGAGCAGTACTTC. The genes are TRBV5-1 and TRBJ2-7; 10 nucleotides agree with TRBD1. CDR1 is SGHRS, CDR2 YFSETQ, per germline. This CDR3 region has 15 residues. V was pared by 0 bases and J by 7 bases, with 7 bases of the junction left unmatched.